What follows is one T cell receptor beta chain and its context. MiXCR was run by TCRdb on the RT-PCR reads, yielding one entry per CDR3 protein. The sample holds fewer than 800,000 distinct CDR3 sequences, approximately 15% seen once. CDR1 and CDR2 from the germline V gene are DFQATT and SNEGSKA (reference sequence). The CDR3 is made up of 15 amino acids. Trimming stripped 3 bases from V and 0 bases from J, with 14 bases between. This sequence joins TRBV20-1 and TRBJ2-5; TRBD1 is a possible D gene (6 bases). The specimen sequenced was memory CD4+ T cells from blood. The source of this sequence is a female donor in good health, serving as a healthy control. The DNA of the CDR3 is TGCAGTGCTAGCCTAGGTGGACAGTACCAAGAGACCCAGTACTTC. Protein sequence: CSASLGGQYQETQYF.